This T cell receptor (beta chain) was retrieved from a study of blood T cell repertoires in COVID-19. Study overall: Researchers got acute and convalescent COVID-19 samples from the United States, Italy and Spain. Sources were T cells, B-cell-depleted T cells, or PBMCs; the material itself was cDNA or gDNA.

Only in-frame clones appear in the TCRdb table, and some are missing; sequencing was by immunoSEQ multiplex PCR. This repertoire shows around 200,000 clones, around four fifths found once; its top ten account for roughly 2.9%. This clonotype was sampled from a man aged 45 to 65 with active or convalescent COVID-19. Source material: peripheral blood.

The CDR3 loop is CASSNTGTSNTEAFF. The CDR3 coding sequence is TGTGCCAGCAGTAATACAGGTACCTCGAACACTGAAGCTTTCTTT. This sequence joins TRBV27 and TRBJ1-1; tentative D call: TRBD1 (5 bases). This CDR3 is built from 15 residues. Germline assignment: CDR1 MNHEY and CDR2 SMNVEV (reference sequence). Trimming cost V 5 bases and J 1 base, with 14 bases left between them.